This passage covers 9 T cell receptor beta chains from one sample sequenced in a study of cytomegalovirus exposure and HLA in healthy donors. The PCR ran on 60 Vbeta and 13 Jbeta primers. Sequencing was performed with immunoSEQ multiplex PCR; in TCRdb, only in-frame clones are kept and a portion is missing. The sample has approximately 130,000 clones, 60% to 85% seen once; the top ten hold about 1.8%. The material sequenced was PBMCs. The receptor set was obtained from a female donor in good health and CMV-seropositive.

The CDR3 region is CARQDGMNTEAFF. DNA of the CDR3: TGTGCCCGCCAAGACGGGATGAACACTGAAGCTTTCTTT. The chain combines TRBV30 with TRBJ1-1; D unresolved. Germline V gives CDR1 GTSNPN, CDR2 SVGIG (reference sequence). The CDR3 length is 13 residues. V dropped 8 bases and J dropped 0 bases, with 13 bases sitting between them.

This clone was observed once. This chain uses TRBV6-5 with TRBJ2-5, with D possibly TRBD1 on 6 matching bases. Deletions cut 6 bases from V and 9 bases from J, with 20 bases between. Germline-derived CDR1 and CDR2 are MNHEY and SVGAGI. CDR3 size: 14 residues. The chain's CDR3 is CASSLDRTTSAQYF. The DNA for the CDR3 is TGTGCCAGCAGCCTTGACAGGACGACCTCGGCCCAGTACTTC.

The V call is TRBV4-1, the J call TRBJ2-1, with a possible D match to TRBD1 (5 bases). The CDR3 length is 19 residues. Germline V gives CDR1 MGHRA, CDR2 YSYEKL. The V end was cut by 3 bases, the J end by 1 base, with 22 bases between. The CDR3 nucleotides are TGCGCCAGCAGCCATCCGAAAATCGGCAGGGTAAGGTCCTACAATGAGCAGTTCTTC. Translating gives CASSHPKIGRVRSYNEQFF.

The chain employs TRBV7-2 and TRBJ1-6, with D unresolved. Trimming pared 2 bases from V and 7 bases from J, leaving 6 bases between. The CDR3 is made up of 13 amino acids. Germline V gene data show CDR1 as SGHTA and CDR2 as FQGNSA. The CDR3 DNA is TGTGCCAGCAGCTTACCCCCGAATTCACCCCTCCACTTT. Translating it yields CASSLPPNSPLHF. The full variable domain, with the rest looked up from reference TRBV7-2 and TRBJ1-6, is GAGVSQSPSNKVTEKGKDVELRCDPISGHTALYWYRQSLGQGLEFLIYFQGNSAPDKSGLPSDRFSAERTGGSVSTLTIQRTQQEDSAVYLCASSLPPNSPLHFGNGTRLTVT.

The DNA of the CDR3 is TGTGCCAGCAGTTTGGGGACAAGGACTAGCAAATCCTCCTACGAGCAGTACTTC. This codes for CASSLGTRTSKSSYEQYF. The chain links TRBV27 to TRBJ2-7; 8 bases align to TRBD2. The CDR3 length is 18 residues. CDR1 and CDR2 (germline): MNHEY, SMNVEV (reference sequence). Unmatched junction bases numbered 13, after V lost 3 bases and J lost 0 bases.

The chain joins TRBV7-3 to TRBJ2-3; a possible D gene is TRBD2 (6 bases). From germline, CDR1 is SGHTA and CDR2 FQGTGA. This CDR3 is built from 15 residues. The V gene lost 3 bases and the J gene lost 1 base, with 11 bases spanning the gap. This chain's CDR3 is CASSFTSSRTDTQYF. The CDR3 coding sequence is TGTGCCAGCAGCTTTACTAGCAGCCGCACAGATACGCAGTATTTT.

The chain has TRBV5-1 and TRBJ2-1; 9 bases fit TRBD2. Germline CDR1 is SGHRS and CDR2 is YFSETQ. V dropped 4 bases and J dropped 5; count of bases not matched to a gene: 4. The CDR3 sequence is 14 residues long. CDR3 DNA: TGCGCCAGCAGCGGATTAGCGGGGGACAATGAGCAGTTCTTC. It specifies CASSGLAGDNEQFF.

The J gene is TRBJ1-3, the V gene TRBV5-1, with 8 bases identical to TRBD1. The CDR3 is made up of 16 amino acids. After removal of 5 bases from V and 4 bases from J, the junction contained 11 bases not matched to a gene. CDR1 is SGHRS and CDR2 is YFSETQ in the germline V gene. Here the CDR3 reads CASRDGGQGGGNTIYF. The DNA for the CDR3 is TGCGCCAGCAGGGATGGTGGACAGGGCGGAGGAAACACCATATATTTT.

V gene TRBV27 combines with J gene TRBJ1-1; the D gene is possibly TRBD1 (6 bases). This CDR3 spans 19 amino acids. CDR1 MNHEY and CDR2 SMNVEV come from the germline V gene (reference sequence). Trimming took 2 bases from V and 1 from J, leaving 23 bases between them. Here the CDR3 reads CASSLLGRGLQIRNTEAFF. CDR3 DNA: TGTGCCAGCAGTTTACTCGGCAGGGGCCTACAAATCAGGAACACTGAAGCTTTCTTT.